This is a list of T cell receptor beta chains from one sample in a study of cytomegalovirus exposure and HLA in healthy donors. Generated by immunoSEQ multiplex PCR, the TCRdb table keeps only in-frame clones and is missing some. The sample lists 150,000 to 190,000 clones; roughly four fifths were seen once. The sequencing input was PBMCs. These receptors originate from a man aged 18 to 30 in good health and CMV-seronegative. The CDR3 runs from the conserved cysteine through the conserved F or W. A D gene is named only where the DNA matches it firmly. For some rows the clone size is stated as once, few or many, or as a class when expanded; others skip it.

V gene: TRBV4-1; J gene: TRBJ2-7; clone size: NA; D gene: TRBD2; CDR3 DNA: TGCGCCAGCAGCCAGAAACCGGGAGGCGAGCAGTACTTC; CDR3 protein: CASSQKPGGEQYF
V gene: TRBV9; J gene: TRBJ2-2; clone size: few; D gene: TRBD2; CDR3 DNA: TGTGCCAGCAGCGCAGGGACTAGAGTTAACGGGGAGCTGTTTTTT; CDR3 protein: CASSAGTRVNGELFF
V gene: TRBV10-1; J gene: TRBJ1-1; clone size: NA; D gene: TRBD1; CDR3 DNA: TGCGCCAGCAGTAGGGACAGGGGGCCGGCTTTCTTT; CDR3 protein: CASSRDRGPAFF
V gene: TRBV7-2; J gene: TRBJ2-7; clone size: NA; D gene: TRBD2; CDR3 DNA: TGTGCCAGCAGCTTAGGGAGCGGGAAGTCCTACGAGCAGTACTTC; CDR3 protein: CASSLGSGKSYEQYF
V gene: TRBV10-1; J gene: TRBJ2-3; clone size: NA; D gene: NA; CDR3 DNA: TGCGCCAGCAGCCGGGACTCAACAGATACGCAGTATTTT; CDR3 protein: CASSRDSTDTQYF
V gene: TRBV4-3; J gene: TRBJ2-7; clone size: NA; D gene: NA; CDR3 DNA: TGCGCCAGCAGCCGACAGCGTTCCTACGAGCAGTACTTC; CDR3 protein: CASSRQRSYEQYF
V gene: TRBV5-1; J gene: TRBJ2-1; clone size: NA; D gene: TRBD1; CDR3 DNA: TGCGCCAGCAGCTTGGCCGGGACAGGGGGACCTAATGAGCAGTTCTTC; CDR3 protein: CASSLAGTGGPNEQFF
V gene: TRBV6-6; J gene: TRBJ1-6; clone size: NA; D gene: NA; CDR3 DNA: TGTGCCAGCATGGAGGCTTCCTATAATTCACCCCTCCACTTT; CDR3 protein: CASMEASYNSPLHF
V gene: TRBV4-1; J gene: TRBJ2-1; clone size: NA; D gene: NA; CDR3 DNA: TGCGCCAGCAGCCAAGAAGGATTGTTAGGGGGGGGCTACAATGAGCAGTTCTTC; CDR3 protein: CASSQEGLLGGGYNEQFF
V gene: TRBV28; J gene: TRBJ1-5; clone size: NA; D gene: NA; CDR3 DNA: TGTGCCAGCAGTTTCTCGGGCGGACATTATAGCAATCAGCCCCAGCATTTT; CDR3 protein: CASSFSGGHYSNQPQHF
V gene: TRBV30; J gene: TRBJ2-5; clone size: few; D gene: NA; CDR3 DNA: TGTGCCTGGAGCCGACGACTCCAAGAGACCCAGTACTTC; CDR3 protein: CAWSRRLQETQYF
V gene: TRBV10-1; J gene: TRBJ2-1; clone size: NA; D gene: TRBD2; CDR3 DNA: TGCGCCAGCAGTGACTTGGGACTAGCGGGAGGCAATGAGCAGTTCTTC; CDR3 protein: CASSDLGLAGGNEQFF
V gene: TRBV5-8; J gene: TRBJ2-7; clone size: NA; D gene: TRBD1; CDR3 DNA: TGTGCCAGCAGACACACAGGGGACGAGCAGTACTTC; CDR3 protein: CASRHTGDEQYF
V gene: TRBV4-1; J gene: TRBJ1-2; clone size: NA; D gene: TRBD1; CDR3 DNA: TGCGCCAGCAGCCAAGAGAGGGCCGGACAGGGTGCCGACTATGGCTACACCTTC; CDR3 protein: CASSQERAGQGADYGYTF
V gene: TRBV28; J gene: TRBJ2-1; clone size: few; D gene: TRBD1; CDR3 DNA: TGTGCCAGCTACCACTGGGGACAGGGGGCTATAGCGGGCTCCTACAATGAGCAGTTCTTC; CDR3 protein: CASYHWGQGAIAGSYNEQFF
V gene: TRBV20-1; J gene: TRBJ2-1; clone size: NA; D gene: NA; CDR3 DNA: TGCAGTGACCAGGGTTACGATGAGCAGTTCTTC; CDR3 protein: CSDQGYDEQFF
V gene: TRBV2; J gene: TRBJ1-2; clone size: NA; D gene: NA; CDR3 DNA: TGTGCCAGCAGTGAGGCAGGGGTGAACTATGGCTACACCTTC; CDR3 protein: CASSEAGVNYGYTF
V gene: TRBV2; J gene: TRBJ2-5; clone size: NA; D gene: NA; CDR3 DNA: TGTGCCAGCAGGAGACAGTACCAAGAGACCCAGTACTTC; CDR3 protein: CASRRQYQETQYF
V gene: TRBV25-1; J gene: TRBJ2-6; clone size: few; D gene: TRBD1; CDR3 DNA: TGTGCCAGCAGTGAGGACAGGGCTGGGGCCAACGTCCTGACTTTC; CDR3 protein: CASSEDRAGANVLTF
V gene: TRBV27; J gene: TRBJ2-3; clone size: NA; D gene: TRBD2; CDR3 DNA: TGTGCCAGCAGCCTCAGCGGGAGTTGGGCAGATACGCAGTATTTT; CDR3 protein: CASSLSGSWADTQYF
V gene: TRBV19; J gene: TRBJ2-7; clone size: NA; D gene: TRBD2; CDR3 DNA: TGTGCCAGTAGTATAGCCCCTCTAGCGGGAGCCGAGCAGTACTTC; CDR3 protein: CASSIAPLAGAEQYF
V gene: TRBV7-7; J gene: TRBJ2-4; clone size: few; D gene: NA; CDR3 DNA: TGTGCCAGCAGCTTCCCGCCTGGGCAGGCCGGCGCCAAAAACATTCAGTACTTC; CDR3 protein: CASSFPPGQAGAKNIQYF
V gene: TRBV7-2; J gene: TRBJ1-5; clone size: NA; D gene: TRBD1; CDR3 DNA: TGTGCCAGCAGCTGGACAGGGGAACAGCCCCAGCATTTT; CDR3 protein: CASSWTGEQPQHF
V gene: TRBV27; J gene: TRBJ1-3; clone size: NA; D gene: NA; CDR3 DNA: TGTGCCAGCAGTGTCGACAGTTTACCGGGAAACACCATATATTTT; CDR3 protein: CASSVDSLPGNTIYF
V gene: TRBV19; J gene: TRBJ2-7; clone size: NA; D gene: TRBD1; CDR3 DNA: TGTGCCAGTAGTATCGGGACAGGGTTTCGGGACGAGCAGTACTTC; CDR3 protein: CASSIGTGFRDEQYF
V gene: TRBV6-5; J gene: TRBJ2-7; clone size: NA; D gene: TRBD2; CDR3 DNA: TGTGCCAGCAGTAGGGGACTAGCGGGTTTCGACGAGCAGTACTTC; CDR3 protein: CASSRGLAGFDEQYF
V gene: TRBV4-3; J gene: TRBJ2-6; clone size: NA; D gene: NA; CDR3 DNA: TGCGCCAGCAGCCAAGAACAGGGAACTGGGGCCAACGTCCTGACTTTC; CDR3 protein: CASSQEQGTGANVLTF
V gene: TRBV9; J gene: TRBJ2-7; clone size: NA; D gene: TRBD2; CDR3 DNA: TGTGCCAGCAGCGAATTTCCTAGCGGGGGCTCCTACGAGCAGTACTTC; CDR3 protein: CASSEFPSGGSYEQYF
V gene: TRBV29-1; J gene: TRBJ2-7; clone size: NA; D gene: TRBD1; CDR3 DNA: TGCAGCGTTGTAGACAGGGGGAGCTCCTACGAGCAGTACTTC; CDR3 protein: CSVVDRGSSYEQYF
V gene: TRBV18; J gene: TRBJ2-1; clone size: NA; D gene: TRBD2; CDR3 DNA: TGTGCCAGCTCCCTCACTAGCGGGAGTCGGAATGAGCAGTTCTTC; CDR3 protein: CASSLTSGSRNEQFF
V gene: TRBV19; J gene: TRBJ2-1; clone size: NA; D gene: NA; CDR3 DNA: TGTGCCAGTACCGCTGGGGCGGACAATGAGCAGTTCTTC; CDR3 protein: CASTAGADNEQFF
V gene: TRBV6-5; J gene: TRBJ2-7; clone size: NA; D gene: NA; CDR3 DNA: TGTGCCAGCAGTTACGGAGGGGGCCTCAGCTCCTACGAGCAGTACTTC; CDR3 protein: CASSYGGGLSSYEQYF
V gene: TRBV6-5; J gene: TRBJ2-7; clone size: NA; D gene: NA; CDR3 DNA: TGTGCCAGCAGTTACCCTGACGGGAACGAGCAGTACTTC; CDR3 protein: CASSYPDGNEQYF
V gene: TRBV25-1; J gene: TRBJ1-4; clone size: NA; D gene: TRBD1; CDR3 DNA: TGTGCCAGCATACCGGGACAGGTTAATGAAAAACTGTTTTTT; CDR3 protein: CASIPGQVNEKLFF
V gene: TRBV29-1; J gene: TRBJ1-4; clone size: NA; D gene: NA; CDR3 DNA: TGCAGCGTAGGGAGGAAGACGGAAAAACTGTTTTTT; CDR3 protein: CSVGRKTEKLFF
V gene: TRBV11-3; J gene: TRBJ1-2; clone size: NA; D gene: NA; CDR3 DNA: TGTGCCAGCAGCCACCAGGGGAATGGCTACACCTTC; CDR3 protein: CASSHQGNGYTF
V gene: TRBV29-1; J gene: TRBJ2-6; clone size: once; D gene: NA; CDR3 DNA: TGCAGCGTTCAACAGAGCTCTGGGGCCAACGTCCTGACTTTC; CDR3 protein: CSVQQSSGANVLTF
V gene: TRBV2; J gene: TRBJ1-1; clone size: NA; D gene: NA; CDR3 DNA: TGTGCCAGCACTTCCAGGGCGCTGAACACTGAAGCTTTCTTT; CDR3 protein: CASTSRALNTEAFF
V gene: TRBV4-1; J gene: TRBJ1-1; clone size: NA; D gene: NA; CDR3 DNA: TGCGCCAGCAGCCTAGGTAAGGGAGAGACTGAAGCTTTCTTT; CDR3 protein: CASSLGKGETEAFF
V gene: TRBV2; J gene: TRBJ2-5; clone size: few; D gene: TRBD2; CDR3 DNA: TGTGCCAGCAAGCCGGGACTAGCGGGTAAAGAGACCCAGTACTTC; CDR3 protein: CASKPGLAGKETQYF
V gene: TRBV27; J gene: TRBJ2-7; clone size: NA; D gene: NA; CDR3 DNA: TGTGCCAGCACCCGCCCCGGGGGGCGGCACGAGCAGTACTTC; CDR3 protein: CASTRPGGRHEQYF
V gene: TRBV4-3; J gene: TRBJ2-7; clone size: NA; D gene: TRBD2; CDR3 DNA: TGCGCCAGCAGCCAAGGTCCAGGGCGGGAGGTCACGTACGAGCAGTACTTC; CDR3 protein: CASSQGPGREVTYEQYF
V gene: TRBV19; J gene: TRBJ1-5; clone size: NA; D gene: TRBD1; CDR3 DNA: TGTGCCAGTAAACCGGGACAGCGTTTCGGGAGCAATCAGCCCCAGCATTTT; CDR3 protein: CASKPGQRFGSNQPQHF
V gene: TRBV7-8; J gene: TRBJ2-5; clone size: NA; D gene: NA; CDR3 DNA: TGTGCCAGCAGCTTGGGGGCAGTTCAAGAGACCCAGTACTTC; CDR3 protein: CASSLGAVQETQYF
V gene: TRBV6-4; J gene: TRBJ1-1; clone size: NA; D gene: NA; CDR3 DNA: TGTGCCAGCAGCATAGAAGCGAACACTGAAGCTTTCTTT; CDR3 protein: CASSIEANTEAFF
V gene: TRBV13; J gene: TRBJ2-7; clone size: once; D gene: TRBD1; CDR3 DNA: TGTGCCAGCAGCCGGACAGGCGAAGAGGAGTACTTC; CDR3 protein: CASSRTGEEEYF
V gene: TRBV6-1; J gene: TRBJ2-5; clone size: few; D gene: TRBD2; CDR3 DNA: TGTGCCAGCAGTGAATCGGATAGCGGGAGTGAGACCCAGTACTTC; CDR3 protein: CASSESDSGSETQYF
V gene: TRBV9; J gene: TRBJ2-6; clone size: once; D gene: NA; CDR3 DNA: TGTGCCAGCAGCGTCCTACCCGGGATCCGGAACTCTGGGGCCAACGTCCTGACTTTC; CDR3 protein: CASSVLPGIRNSGANVLTF
V gene: TRBV5-1; J gene: TRBJ2-5; clone size: NA; D gene: TRBD1; CDR3 DNA: TGCGCCAGCAGGGAGGGACAGGCGTGGGAGCAGTACTTC; CDR3 protein: CASREGQAWEQYF
V gene: TRBV29-1; J gene: TRBJ1-2; clone size: NA; D gene: NA; CDR3 DNA: TGCAGCGGCGCGGGGGGGAGGGATGGCTACACCTTC; CDR3 protein: CSGAGGRDGYTF
V gene: TRBV27; J gene: TRBJ1-5; clone size: NA; D gene: NA; CDR3 DNA: TGTGCCAGCAATTCCATTGGCTCAAATCAGCCCCAGCATTTT; CDR3 protein: CASNSIGSNQPQHF
V gene: TRBV18; J gene: TRBJ1-1; clone size: few; D gene: NA; CDR3 DNA: TGTGCCAGCTCACCACCTACAGGGTGGGACACTGAAGCTTTCTTT; CDR3 protein: CASSPPTGWDTEAFF
V gene: TRBV7-9; J gene: TRBJ2-1; clone size: NA; D gene: NA; CDR3 DNA: TGTGCCAGCAGCTTCCCCGGGGTCTCGGAGCAGTTCTTC; CDR3 protein: CASSFPGVSEQFF
V gene: TRBV7-2; J gene: TRBJ2-3; clone size: NA; D gene: NA; CDR3 DNA: TGTGCCAGCAGCTCCTGGACAAACACAGATACGCAGTATTTT; CDR3 protein: CASSSWTNTDTQYF
V gene: TRBV9; J gene: TRBJ1-5; clone size: few; D gene: NA; CDR3 DNA: TGTGCCAGCAGCGTAGACCCAGACACCCAGCAGCCCCAGCATTTT; CDR3 protein: CASSVDPDTQQPQHF